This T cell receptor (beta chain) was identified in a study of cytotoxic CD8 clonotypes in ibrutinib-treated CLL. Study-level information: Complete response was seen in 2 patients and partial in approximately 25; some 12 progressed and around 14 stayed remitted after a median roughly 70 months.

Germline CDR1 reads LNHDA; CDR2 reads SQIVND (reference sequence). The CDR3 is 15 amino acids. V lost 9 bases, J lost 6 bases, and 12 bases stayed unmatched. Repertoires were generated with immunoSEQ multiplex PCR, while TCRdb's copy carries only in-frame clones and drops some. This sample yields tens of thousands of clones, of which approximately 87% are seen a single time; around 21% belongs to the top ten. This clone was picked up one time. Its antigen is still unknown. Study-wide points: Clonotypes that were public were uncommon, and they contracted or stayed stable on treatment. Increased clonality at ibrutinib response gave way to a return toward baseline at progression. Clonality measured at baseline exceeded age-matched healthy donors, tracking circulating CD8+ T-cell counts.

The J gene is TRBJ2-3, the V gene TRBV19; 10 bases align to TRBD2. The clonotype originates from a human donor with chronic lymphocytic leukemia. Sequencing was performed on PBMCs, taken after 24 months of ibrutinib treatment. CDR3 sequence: CASTPLAGVWDTQYF. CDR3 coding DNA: TGTGCCAGCACCCCCCTAGCGGGAGTCTGGGATACGCAGTATTTT.